A single sample is the source of the 22 T cell receptor beta chains below, sequenced in a study of T cell repertoires in cytomegalovirus infection. TCRdb independently ran MiXCR on the reads; one entry per CDR3 protein. The repertoire holds approximately 730,000 distinct CDR3 sequences, with roughly 33% as singletons. Their target antigens are unknown. Specimen: cultured PBMCs, collected from culture after CMV antigen stimulation. These receptors all come from a human donor in good health (CMV status not recorded). Some clones in this sample may be carry-over from other donors' samples.

V and J are TRBV11-2 and TRBJ2-6; D unresolved. This CDR3 spans 15 amino acids. The germline V gene encodes CDR1 SGHAT and CDR2 FQNNGV. Trimming took 2 bases from V and 2 from J, leaving 7 bases between them. The CDR3 DNA reads TGTGCCAGCAGCTTATACAGCGCTGGGGCCAACGTCCTGACTTTC. Translating gives CASSLYSAGANVLTF. Full variable domain (outside the CDR3, taken from reference TRBV11-2 and TRBJ2-6): EAGVAQSPRYKIIEKRQSVAFWCNPISGHATLYWYQQILGQGPKLLIQFQNNGVVDDSQLPKDRFSAERLKGVDSTLKIQPAKLEDSAVYLCASSLYSAGANVLTFGAGSRLTVL.

The V gene is TRBV4-1, the J gene TRBJ2-7; TRBD2 aligns across 14 bases. CDR1 and CDR2 (germline): MGHRA, YSYEKL. The CDR3 has 15 residues. The J segment lost 6 bases and the V segment lost 3 bases, leaving 4 bases of the junction unmatched. The CDR3 DNA follows: TGCGCCAGCAGCCAGGGACTAGCGGGAGTAATCGAGCAGTACTTC. It specifies CASSQGLAGVIEQYF.

Only one count was recorded for this clonotype. The gene calls are TRBV29-1 and TRBJ2-1; 12 nucleotides line up with TRBD2. Germline CDR1 and CDR2: SQVTM and ANQGSEA. CDR3 length: 18 amino acids. The junction had 11 bases not matched to a gene; V was cut back by 1 base and J by 4 bases. CDR3 protein: CSVEGLTSGRSAYNEQFF. The CDR3 region has the DNA TGCAGCGTTGAAGGATTGACTAGCGGGAGATCCGCTTACAATGAGCAGTTCTTC.

The chain has TRBV10-3 and TRBJ2-4; no reliable D call. Trimming shortened V by 3 bases and J by 0 bases, and 9 bases separated the two germline ends. Germline loops: CDR1 ENHRY, CDR2 SYGVKD. The CDR3 is made up of 15 amino acids. CDR3 protein: CAISEQLLAKNIQYF. CDR3 bases: TGTGCCATCAGTGAACAGCTGCTAGCCAAAAACATTCAGTACTTC.

This clonotype has at least ten counts. The rearrangement links TRBV7-8 to TRBJ1-5; 12 nucleotides agree with TRBD1. The CDR3 consists of 15 residues. Germline V gene sequence: CDR1 SGHVS, CDR2 FQNEAQ. J gave up 5 bases and V 5 bases, and 4 bases lay outside the gene matches. In DNA form, the CDR3 reads TGTGCCAGCAGCAGGGGACAGGGGGCGTATCAGCCCCAGCATTTT. This gives the protein CASSRGQGAYQPQHF. Together with reference TRBV7-8 and TRBJ1-5, the CDR3 gives the full variable domain: GAGVSQSPRYKVAKRGQDVALRCDPISGHVSLFWYQQALGQGPEFLTYFQNEAQLDKSGLPSDRFFAERPEGSVSTLKIQRTQQEDSAVYLCASSRGQGAYQPQHFGDGTRLSIL.

This clonotype was observed a few times. The chain recombines TRBV30 with TRBJ1-5; D is perhaps TRBD1 (5 bases). V shed 5 bases and J shed 0 bases, with 8 bases lying between them. Germline CDR1 and CDR2: GTSNPN and SVGIG (reference sequence). The CDR3 extends over 13 amino acids. In DNA form, the CDR3 reads TGTGCCTGGCGGACAAGTAGCAATCAGCCCCAGCATTTT. Translation gives CAWRTSSNQPQHF.

The rearrangement uses TRBV7-9 and TRBJ2-2; TRBD1 matches at 9 bases. The length of the CDR3 is 12 residues. The germline V gene has CDR1 SEHNR and CDR2 FQNEAQ (reference sequence). V shed 3 bases and J 15 bases; nucleotides not matched to a gene: 5. CDR3 sequence reads: CASSFERQGVFF. The DNA for the CDR3 is TGTGCCAGCAGCTTCGAGAGACAGGGGGTGTTTTTT.

This clonotype was seen repeatedly, ten times or more. The genes are TRBV7-6 and TRBJ1-2; 11 bases are a match to TRBD1. Germline V gene data show CDR1 as SGHVS and CDR2 as FNYEAQ. V lost 4 bases to trimming and J lost 8 bases; unmatched junction nucleotides: 12. The CDR3 length is 16 residues. CDR3 nucleotides: TGTGCCAGCAGCTCGGCCCCTGGGACAGGGGGAAAGGGCTACACCTTC. It encodes CASSSAPGTGGKGYTF.

The rearrangement joins TRBV4-3 to TRBJ1-6, with D unresolved. The CDR3 consists of 13 residues. The germline V gene has CDR1 LGHNA and CDR2 YSLEER. Trimming took off 0 bases at V and 14 bases at J, with 11 bases between the two ends. This CDR3 reads CASSQDQAHTLHF. CDR3 nucleotides: TGCGCCAGCAGCCAAGATCAGGCCCATACCCTCCACTTT.

This sequence joins TRBV7-9 and TRBJ2-2; D perhaps matches TRBD1 (7 bases). Germline V lookup: CDR1 SEHNR, CDR2 FQNEAQ (reference sequence). CDR3 size: 15 residues. Trimming pared 6 bases from V and 5 bases from J, leaving 16 bases between. The CDR3 spells CASSVQGGRTGELFF. In DNA form, the CDR3 reads TGTGCCAGCAGTGTCCAGGGGGGCCGGACCGGGGAGCTGTTTTTT.

This chain links TRBV7-9 with TRBJ2-3; 14 bases match TRBD2. CDR1 is SEHNR, CDR2 FQNEAQ, per germline (reference sequence). After removal of 4 bases from V and 5 bases from J, the junction contained 20 bases not matched to a gene. The CDR3 consists of 21 residues. Here the CDR3 reads CASSSHPSGLAGASRIDTQYF. The CDR3 DNA follows: TGTGCCAGCAGCTCACACCCCTCGGGACTAGCGGGGGCCTCCAGGATAGATACGCAGTATTTT.

The chain combines TRBV15 with TRBJ1-4; D gene ambiguous. Germline CDR1 reads LNHNV; CDR2 reads YYDKDF (reference sequence). The CDR3 sequence is 14 residues long. Trimming took off 0 bases at V and 7 bases at J, with 9 bases between the two ends. CDR3 DNA: TGTGCCACCAGCAGAGATCGAAACTTTGAAAAACTGTTTTTT. Translation: CATSRDRNFEKLFF.

Ten or more counts support this clonotype. V and J are TRBV7-2 and TRBJ1-5, with 7 bases aligning to TRBD1. V gave up 2 bases and J gave up 0 bases; unmatched junction bases: 4. This CDR3 is built from 16 residues. Germline CDR1 SGHTA, CDR2 FQGNSA. CDR3 nucleotide sequence: TGTGCCAGCAGCTTACAGGGGGGCCATAGCAATCAGCCCCAGCATTTT. Protein sequence: CASSLQGGHSNQPQHF.

The chain combines TRBV2 with TRBJ2-1; perhaps TRBD2 as D (6 bases). The CDR3 contains 13 residues. V was clipped by 7 bases and J by 4 bases, with 11 bases between them. Germline V gene data show CDR1 as SNHLY and CDR2 as FYNNEI. CDR3 bases: TGTGCCAGCAAGGACGGGAGATACAATGAGCAGTTCTTC. Translating gives CASKDGRYNEQFF.

V usage is TRBV15 and J usage is TRBJ2-5; 8 bases line up with TRBD2. Germline loops: CDR1 LNHNV, CDR2 YYDKDF (reference sequence). J gave up 1 base and V 0 bases, and 13 bases lay outside the gene matches. The CDR3 is 19 amino acids. The CDR3 protein is CATSRDDGVSGEIQETQYF. Written as DNA, the CDR3 is TGTGCCACCAGCAGAGATGACGGGGTTAGCGGGGAGATCCAAGAGACCCAGTACTTC.

The table lists this clonotype with a few counts. The gene calls are TRBV20-1 and TRBJ1-5, with 8 bases aligning to TRBD1. V dropped 3 bases and J dropped 5; count of bases not matched to a gene: 12. This CDR3 has 16 amino acids. Germline V gene sequence: CDR1 DFQATT, CDR2 SNEGSKA (reference sequence). CDR3 region: CSASSPGQAGHQPQHF. The DNA for the CDR3 is TGCAGTGCTAGTTCGCCGGGACAGGCGGGCCATCAGCCCCAGCATTTT.

The CDR3, as DNA: TGTGCCAGCAGTGCTGGCGGGAACCCCTACGAGCAGTACTTC. Residues: CASSAGGNPYEQYF. The V and J genes are TRBV2 and TRBJ2-7; a possible D gene is TRBD2 (6 bases). The CDR3 runs to 14 residues. Trimming cost V 4 bases and J 2 bases, with 12 bases left between them. In germline, CDR1 is SNHLY, CDR2 FYNNEI.

The J gene is TRBJ1-4, the V gene TRBV28; no definite D call. The germline V gene encodes CDR1 MDHEN and CDR2 SYDVKM. V gave up 5 bases and J gave up 1 base, with 20 bases separating them. This CDR3 spans 18 amino acids. The CDR3 protein is CASSPPARWERTNEKLFF. CDR3 nucleotide sequence: TGTGCCAGCAGTCCACCGGCACGCTGGGAGAGAACTAATGAAAAACTGTTTTTT. Full variable domain (outside the CDR3, taken from reference TRBV28 and TRBJ1-4): DVKVTQSSRYLVKRTGEKVFLECVQDMDHENMFWYRQDPGLGLRLIYFSYDVKMKEKGDIPEGYSVSREKKERFSLILESASTNQTSMYLCASSPPARWERTNEKLFFGSGTQLSVL.

This clonotype came up a few times. The rearrangement links TRBV7-6 to TRBJ2-1; D may correspond to TRBD1 or TRBD2 (6 bases each). The CDR3 runs to 16 residues. The V gene's germline CDR1 is SGHVS and CDR2 FNYEAQ. V shed 5 bases and J shed 8 bases, with 22 bases lying between them. The CDR3 protein is CASSPGGGPPAHEQFF. For the CDR3, the DNA is TGTGCCAGCAGCCCCGGGGGCGGACCCCCGGCCCATGAGCAGTTCTTC.

This clonotype was seen only a few times. The chain recombines TRBV12-3 or TRBV12-4 with TRBJ2-3, with 7 bases fitting TRBD2. V shed 1 base and J 12 bases; nucleotides not matched to a gene: 16. The length of the CDR3 is 16 residues. The CDR3 loop reads CASSLDGGESFPHQYF. In DNA, the CDR3 is TGTGCCAGCAGTTTAGATGGGGGGGAGTCCTTTCCCCATCAGTATTTT.

The table lists this clonotype with many counts. The chain combines TRBV7-2 with TRBJ1-1, with D perhaps TRBD1 (5 bases). Germline V gene sequence: CDR1 SGHTA, CDR2 FQGNSA. Trimming cost V 2 bases and J 0 bases, with 10 bases left between them. The CDR3 is 15 residues long. CDR3 loop: CASSLQGRVNTEAFF. The CDR3, as DNA: TGTGCCAGCAGCTTACAGGGCAGAGTGAACACTGAAGCTTTCTTT.

Only a few counts were recorded for this clonotype. The chain couples TRBV5-4 to TRBJ2-7; possible D gene TRBD2, 6 bases. Between the trimmed V and J ends, which lost 0 bases and 6 bases, there was a span of 13 bases. Germline loops: CDR1 SGHNT, CDR2 YYREEE (reference sequence). The CDR3 length is 14 residues. The CDR3, as DNA: TGTGCCAGCAGCTTGGCTTCGGGGGATCTCGAGCAGTACTTC. It is translated as CASSLASGDLEQYF. The full variable domain, in which reference TRBV5-4 and TRBJ2-7 provide the parts outside the CDR3, is ETGVTQSPTHLIKTRGQQVTLRCSSQSGHNTVSWYQQALGQGPQFIFQYYREEENGRGNFPPRFSGLQFPNYSSELNVNALELDDSALYLCASSLASGDLEQYFGPGTRLTVT.